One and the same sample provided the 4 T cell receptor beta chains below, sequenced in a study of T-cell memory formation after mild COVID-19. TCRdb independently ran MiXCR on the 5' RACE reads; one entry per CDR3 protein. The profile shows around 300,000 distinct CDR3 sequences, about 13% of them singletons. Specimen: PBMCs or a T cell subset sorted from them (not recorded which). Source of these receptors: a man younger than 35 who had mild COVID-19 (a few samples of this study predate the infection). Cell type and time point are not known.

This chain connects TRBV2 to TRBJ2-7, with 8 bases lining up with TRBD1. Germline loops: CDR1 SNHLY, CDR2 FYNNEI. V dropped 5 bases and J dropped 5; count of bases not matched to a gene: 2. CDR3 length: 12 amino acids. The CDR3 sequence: CASSRTGNEQYF. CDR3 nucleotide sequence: TGTGCCAGCAGTCGGACAGGGAACGAGCAGTACTTC.

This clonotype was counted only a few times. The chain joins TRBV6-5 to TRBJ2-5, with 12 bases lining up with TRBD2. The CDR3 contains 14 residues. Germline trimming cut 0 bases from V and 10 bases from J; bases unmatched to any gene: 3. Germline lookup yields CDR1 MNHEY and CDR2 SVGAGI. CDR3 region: CASSYSTSGGNQYF. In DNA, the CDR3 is TGTGCCAGCAGTTACTCAACTAGCGGGGGGAACCAGTACTTC.

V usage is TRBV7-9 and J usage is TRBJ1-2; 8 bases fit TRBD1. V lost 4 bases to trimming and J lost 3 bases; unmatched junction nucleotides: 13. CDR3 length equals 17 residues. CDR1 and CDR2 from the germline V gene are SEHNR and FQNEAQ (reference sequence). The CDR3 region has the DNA TGTGCCAGCAGCTCCGAGAGGACAGTCAGGGGGCACTATGGCTACACCTTC. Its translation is CASSSERTVRGHYGYTF.

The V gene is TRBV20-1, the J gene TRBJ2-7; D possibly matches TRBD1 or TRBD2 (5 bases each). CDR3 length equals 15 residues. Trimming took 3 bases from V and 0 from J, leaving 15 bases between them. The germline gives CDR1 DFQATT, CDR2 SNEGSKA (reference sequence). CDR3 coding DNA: TGCAGTGCTAGCCCCCACGGGGACCTCTCCTACGAGCAGTACTTC. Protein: CSASPHGDLSYEQYF.